Listed here are 20 T cell receptor beta chains from one sample, sequenced in a study of a mutant IDH1 vaccine in newly diagnosed glioma. Their specific antigens are unknown. The protocol was immunoSEQ multiplex PCR, while the TCRdb copy is restricted to in-frame clones and leaves out a portion. Here the sample spans roughly 38,000 clones, 80% to 90% being singletons. Time point of the sample: week 35, safety follow-up. The content of each vaccine dose was 300 ug of mutant IDH1 20-mer peptide, and topical imiquimod accompanied it. The sample was PBMCs, taken from a glioma patient whose treatment included an IDH1 peptide vaccine. The origin of the receptors is a man aged 40-50 years with glioma.

The chain employs TRBV30 and TRBJ2-7, with D perhaps TRBD2 (6 bases). From germline, CDR1 is GTSNPN and CDR2 SVGIG (reference sequence). V was trimmed by 4 bases and J by 2 bases, leaving 18 bases between them. The CDR3 totals 15 residues. CDR3 sequence: CAWMGGGRRTYEQYV. CDR3 coding DNA: TGTGCCTGGATGGGGGGAGGACGGAGGACCTACGAGCAGTACGTC.

The CDR3 reads CASSLPGGSTDTQYF. In nucleotides, the CDR3 is TGTGCCAGCAGTCTCCCGGGGGGAAGCACAGATACGCAGTATTTT. J is TRBJ2-3 and V is TRBV28; the match to TRBD2 covers 7 bases. The CDR3 consists of 15 residues. CDR1 is MDHEN and CDR2 is SYDVKM in the germline V gene. The V gene end was trimmed by 5 bases and the J gene end by 0 bases; junction bases not matched to a gene: 5.

The V call is TRBV25-1, the J call TRBJ2-3; 8 bases agree with TRBD2. Germline CDR1 reads MGHDK; CDR2 reads SYGVNS. The V segment lost 3 bases and the J segment 2 bases; nucleotides outside the gene matches: 4. The CDR3 totals 15 residues. CDR3 nucleotides: TGTGCCAGCAGTGACCCTGGACTAGCCACAGATACGCAGTATTTT. Translated: CASSDPGLATDTQYF.

This chain links TRBV25-1 with TRBJ2-5; 7 bases fit TRBD1. The last part of the DNA fits TRBJ2-7 better; the J call may be wrong. The germline gives CDR1 MGHDK, CDR2 SYGVNS. The CDR3 totals 15 residues. CDR3 amino acids: CASSGHNRGSYEQYF. DNA of the CDR3: TGTGCCAGCAGTGGGCACAACAGGGGATCCTACGAGCAGTACTTC.

This chain connects TRBV5-1 to TRBJ1-4; perhaps TRBD1 as D (6 bases). V gave up 0 bases and J gave up 4 bases, with 10 bases separating them. The germline V gene has CDR1 SGHRS and CDR2 YFSETQ. This CDR3 region has 15 residues. The CDR3 DNA follows: TGCGCCAGCAGCTTGGCCGACAGGATTAATGAAAAACTGTTTTTT. It encodes CASSLADRINEKLFF.

This chain connects TRBV29-1 to TRBJ2-7, with 8 bases fitting TRBD1. Germline V gene data show CDR1 as SQVTM and CDR2 as ANQGSEA. The trim removed 0 bases at V and 1 base at J, leaving 5 bases unmatched. CDR3 size: 15 residues. CDR3: CSVEDWTGISYEQYF. The CDR3 DNA reads as TGCAGCGTTGAAGACTGGACAGGGATTTCCTACGAGCAGTACTTC.

The gene calls are TRBV9 and TRBJ1-2; D is possibly TRBD1 (5 bases). The ends were cut back, 4 bases at V and 4 bases at J, with 8 bases in the middle. The CDR3 runs to 12 residues. CDR1 and CDR2 (germline): SGDLS, YYNGEE. Here the CDR3 DNA reads TGTGCCAGCAGCAGGGGTCGCTATGGCTACACCTTC. It specifies CASSRGRYGYTF.

This clone was recorded only once. The rearrangement uses TRBV11-1 and TRBJ2-1; 10 bases agree with TRBD1. From germline, CDR1 is SGHAT and CDR2 FQDESV (reference sequence). V lost 5 bases and J lost 7; bases outside the gene matches: 11. This CDR3 is built from 16 residues. The CDR3 DNA follows: TGTGCCAGCAGCACCACCGGGACAGGGGTAAATAATGAGCAGTTCTTC. The encoded protein is CASSTTGTGVNNEQFF.

The chain has TRBV5-4 and TRBJ1-2; D is ambiguous. CDR1 SGHNT and CDR2 YYREEE come from the germline V gene (reference sequence). The length of the CDR3 is 15 residues. V lost 0 bases to trimming and J lost 2 bases, with 11 bases between them. The CDR3 here is CASSLGGVTNYGYTF. CDR3 in DNA: TGTGCCAGCAGCTTGGGAGGCGTAACAAACTATGGCTACACCTTC. Combining the CDR3 with reference TRBV5-4 and TRBJ1-2 gives the whole variable domain ETGVTQSPTHLIKTRGQQVTLRCSSQSGHNTVSWYQQALGQGPQFIFQYYREEENGRGNFPPRFSGLQFPNYSSELNVNALELDDSALYLCASSLGGVTNYGYTFGSGTRLTVV.

The J gene is TRBJ2-7, the V gene TRBV20-1, with D unclear. The germline V gene has CDR1 DFQATT and CDR2 SNEGSKA (reference sequence). The CDR3 has 10 amino acids. The V and J ends lost 5 bases and 2 bases respectively, with 4 bases between them. CDR3 sequence reads: CSAGTYEQYF. The CDR3 DNA is TGCAGTGCTGGTACCTACGAGCAGTACTTC.

The chain carries TRBV10-1 and TRBJ1-1; D might be TRBD1 (5 bases). CDR1 and CDR2 (germline): WNHNN, SYGVQD (reference sequence). Between the trimmed V and J ends, which lost 1 base and 10 bases, there was a span of 13 bases. The CDR3 extends over 13 amino acids. In DNA form, the CDR3 reads TGCGCCAGCAGTGAGTGGGACGAGAGAAGAGCTTTCTTT. It specifies CASSEWDERRAFF.

The V call is TRBV19, the J call TRBJ2-1; 9 bases line up with TRBD2. Trimming removed 5 bases from V and 8 bases from J; junction bases left unmatched: 10. Germline lookup yields CDR1 LNHDA and CDR2 SQIVND (reference sequence). The CDR3 runs 15 residues. Here the CDR3 DNA reads TGTGCCAGTAGTGACACGCGGGGGGGCATGTATGAGCAGTTCTTC. This gives the protein CASSDTRGGMYEQFF.

This clone was picked up one time. The gene calls are TRBV21-1 and TRBJ2-5; TRBD2, the D gene given by the table, was not confirmed from the DNA. TRBV21-1 is a pseudogene segment. The CDR3 extends over 12 amino acids. The CDR3 nucleotides read TGTGCCAGCAGCAAATGCGGGGAGACCCAGTACTTC. This encodes CASSKCGETQYF.

The CDR3: CAISETSGIRNEQYF. The CDR3 DNA reads as TGTGCCATCAGTGAGACTAGCGGGATCCGCAACGAGCAGTACTTC. The chain uses TRBV10-3 and TRBJ2-7, with 10 bases matching TRBD2. The V and J ends lost 2 bases and 5 bases, in that order; junction bases with no gene match: 6. This CDR3 has 15 residues. Germline V gene lookup returns CDR1 ENHRY and CDR2 SYGVKD.

The chain employs TRBV6-5 and TRBJ1-2; D is undetermined. Germline V gives CDR1 MNHEY, CDR2 SVGAGI. The V end was cut by 0 bases, the J end by 3 bases, with 8 bases between. The CDR3 extends over 14 amino acids. CDR3 sequence reads: CASSYSEVDYGYTF. The CDR3 coding sequence is TGTGCCAGCAGTTACTCAGAGGTAGACTATGGCTACACCTTC.

CDR3 sequence (DNA): TGCGCCAGCAGTGCGGGGGGGAACCAAGAGACCCAGTACTTC. It encodes CASSAGGNQETQYF. This chain joins TRBV10-1 and TRBJ2-5; TRBD2 matches at 8 bases. Trimming took 4 bases from V and 0 from J; bases not matched to a gene: 1. Germline CDR1 and CDR2: WNHNN and SYGVQD (reference sequence). The CDR3 is 14 residues long.

The sample holds one count of this clone. The chain carries TRBV5-4 and TRBJ1-6; 9 positions agree with TRBD1. From germline, CDR1 is SGHNT and CDR2 YYREEE (reference sequence). Trimming removed 4 bases from V and 7 bases from J; junction bases left unmatched: 6. The CDR3 runs 15 residues. CDR3: CASSAGQGRNSPLHF. DNA of the CDR3: TGTGCCAGCAGCGCGGGACAGGGAAGGAATTCACCCCTCCACTTT. Variable domain in full (rest from reference TRBV5-4 and TRBJ1-6): ETGVTQSPTHLIKTRGQQVTLRCSSQSGHNTVSWYQQALGQGPQFIFQYYREEENGRGNFPPRFSGLQFPNYSSELNVNALELDDSALYLCASSAGQGRNSPLHFGNGTRLTVT.

The chain employs TRBV15 and TRBJ1-4, with D possibly matching TRBD1 (6 bases). The CDR3 runs 14 residues. The germline gives CDR1 LNHNV, CDR2 YYDKDF (reference sequence). Trimming took 5 bases from V and 5 from J, leaving 12 bases between them. Written as DNA, the CDR3 is TGTGCCACCAGCCTCGGACAGCCGAATGAAAAACTGTTTTTT. Translation gives CATSLGQPNEKLFF.

The gene calls are TRBV5-5 and TRBJ2-1; D is ambiguous. Per the germline V gene, CDR1 is SGHKS and CDR2 is YYEKEE (reference sequence). CDR3 length equals 13 residues. The V gene lost 2 bases and the J gene lost 3 bases, with 6 bases spanning the gap. In DNA, the CDR3 is TGTGCCAGCAGCTTTCAGGTCTACAATGAGCAGTTCTTC. Its protein product is CASSFQVYNEQFF.

This clone was counted once. The rearrangement links TRBV18 to TRBJ1-5; D remains unclear. Trimming took off 2 bases at V and 0 bases at J, with 8 bases between the two ends. This CDR3 spans 15 amino acids. Germline CDR1 reads KGHSH; CDR2 reads LQKENI. CDR3 residues: CASSPGIDSNQPQHF. DNA for the CDR3: TGTGCCAGCTCACCAGGCATAGATAGCAATCAGCCCCAGCATTTT. Complete variable domain (other parts from reference TRBV18 and TRBJ1-5): NAGVMQNPRHLVRRRGQEARLRCSPMKGHSHVYWYRQLPEEGLKFMVYLQKENIIDESGMPKERFSAEFPKEGPSILRIQQVVRGDSAAYFCASSPGIDSNQPQHFGDGTRLSIL.